This passage covers 29 T cell receptor beta chains from one sample sequenced in a study of shared clonotypes between healthy human individuals. Produced via immunoSEQ multiplex PCR; TCRdb's table is partial and in-frame only. Altogether some 2 million clones are present, about 95% being singletons, with the ten largest covering 0.85% to 1.3%. CD45RO-negative, CCR7-positively selected cells formed the naive CD8 fraction, excluding terminally differentiated effector memory CD45RA+ cells. The sample taken for sequencing was naive CD8+ T cells sorted from blood. Source of these receptors: a man between 18 and 29 years old in good health.

This clone showed up just a few times. The V and J genes are TRBV28 and TRBJ1-6; no definite D call. Trimming took off 10 bases at V and 3 bases at J, with 10 bases between the two ends. The CDR3 extends over 13 amino acids. Looked up from germline, CDR1 is MDHEN and CDR2 is SYDVKM. CDR3 in DNA: TGTGCCACCGCCAACGACTATAATTCACCCCTCCACTTT. It encodes CATANDYNSPLHF.

This chain connects TRBV5-1 to TRBJ2-5; a weak D match, TRBD1 (6 bases). The V end was cut by 7 bases, the J end by 2 bases, with 18 bases between. CDR1 is SGHRS, CDR2 YFSETQ, per germline. This CDR3 comprises 15 residues. CDR3 amino acids: CASGWDGTFQETQYF. DNA for the CDR3: TGCGCCAGCGGGTGGGACGGGACATTTCAAGAGACCCAGTACTTC.

The chain uses TRBV28 and TRBJ1-6; D gene ambiguous. CDR3 size: 11 residues. V was pared by 5 bases and J by 7 bases, with 3 bases between. Germline CDR1 is MDHEN and CDR2 is SYDVKM. This CDR3 reads CASSENSPLHF. The DNA for the CDR3 is TGTGCCAGCAGTGAGAATTCACCCCTCCACTTT.

The chain recombines TRBV5-4 with TRBJ1-1; D not certain. The germline V gene has CDR1 SGHNT and CDR2 YYREEE (reference sequence). The CDR3 has 15 residues. Trimming shortened V by 0 bases and J by 5 bases, and 14 bases separated the two germline ends. Here the CDR3 DNA reads TGTGCCAGCAGCTTGGACGAGGGTGGAAGGACTGAAGCTTTCTTT. The encoded protein is CASSLDEGGRTEAFF.

On this clone: At one boundary the junction diverges from the germline segment, which might be a read error. The chain links TRBV2 to TRBJ2-7; a possible D gene is TRBD2 (5 bases). CDR1 is SNHLY and CDR2 is FYNNEI in the germline V gene. This CDR3 spans 17 amino acids. CDR3 coding DNA: TGTGCCAGCAGCGAAGGTGAGGAGGCCTGGAGAGTCTACGAGCAGTACTTC. It encodes CASSEGEEAWRVYEQYF.

The rearrangement joins TRBV30 to TRBJ1-1; 7 positions agree with TRBD1. The length of the CDR3 is 12 residues. V trimming: 1 base; J trimming: 14 bases; junction bases outside the gene matches: 10. Germline V gives CDR1 GTSNPN, CDR2 SVGIG (reference sequence). In DNA form, the CDR3 reads TGTGCCTGGAGTGCTACACAGGGGAGGTCCTTCTTT. Residues: CAWSATQGRSFF.

The chain uses TRBV30 and TRBJ2-1, with 11 bases lining up with TRBD2. The CDR3 is made up of 16 amino acids. Germline CDR1 and CDR2: GTSNPN and SVGIG (reference sequence). The ends lost 0 bases at V and 8 bases at J; junction bases unmatched: 9. The CDR3 nucleotides read TGTGCCTGGAGTGTAGGTAGCGGGAGGGCCTTATATGAGCAGTTCTTC. As protein: CAWSVGSGRALYEQFF.

This chain uses TRBV11-1 with TRBJ1-2; perhaps TRBD1 as D (6 bases). Deletions cut 5 bases from V and 4 bases from J, with 26 bases between. Germline CDR1 SGHAT, CDR2 FQDESV (reference sequence). The CDR3 consists of 18 residues. The CDR3 DNA sequence: TGTGCCAGCAGCCCCGCTTTCGGGGGCGGGGGGCTCGTCTATGGCTACACCTTC. This translates into CASSPAFGGGGLVYGYTF.

The chain employs TRBV4-3 and TRBJ2-5, with 8 bases identical to TRBD1. The germline gives CDR1 LGHNA, CDR2 YSLEER. CDR3 length equals 15 residues. J was trimmed by 4 bases and V by 1 base; bases with no gene match: 5. DNA for the CDR3: TGCGCCAGCAGCCAAGGGACAGGGCCTGGAGAGACCCAGTACTTC. It codes for CASSQGTGPGETQYF.

In nucleotides, the CDR3 is TGTGCCAGCACTTCTAGCGGGGGGGCCCCCTACGAGCAGTACTTC. It translates to CASTSSGGAPYEQYF. The chain is built from TRBV6-5 and TRBJ2-7, with 12 bases lining up with TRBD2. The CDR3 totals 15 residues. Germline CDR1 and CDR2: MNHEY and SVGAGI. With 7 bases clipped from V and 2 bases from J, the junction kept 6 bases outside the gene matches.

The genes are TRBV19 and TRBJ2-7; the D call may be TRBD1 or TRBD2 (5 bases each). Trimming removed 3 bases at V and 2 bases at J, with 14 bases between. The CDR3 sequence is 15 residues long. The germline V gene has CDR1 LNHDA and CDR2 SQIVND (reference sequence). The CDR3 is CASSIPGRLAYEQYF. In nucleotides, the CDR3 is TGTGCCAGTAGTATCCCGGGACGGCTCGCCTACGAGCAGTACTTC.

The chain has TRBV15 and TRBJ1-1; 7 bases match TRBD1. The length of the CDR3 is 15 residues. The J segment lost 7 bases and the V segment lost 0 bases, leaving 8 bases of the junction unmatched. Germline V gene lookup returns CDR1 LNHNV and CDR2 YYDKDF (reference sequence). The CDR3 coding sequence is TGTGCCACCAGCAGAGATCGTGGGAGGACAGGTGAAGCTTTCTTT. Protein product: CATSRDRGRTGEAFF.

This rearrangement joins TRBV30 to TRBJ1-2; D is undetermined. From germline, CDR1 is GTSNPN and CDR2 SVGIG (reference sequence). The V and J ends lost 0 bases and 8 bases respectively, with 13 bases between them. This CDR3 region has 13 residues. Here the CDR3 reads CAWSVGWVEGYTF. The CDR3 bases are TGTGCCTGGAGTGTAGGTTGGGTTGAGGGCTACACCTTC.

V gene TRBV19 combines with J gene TRBJ2-5, with TRBD2 matching over 10 bases. CDR1 LNHDA and CDR2 SQIVND come from the germline V gene (reference sequence). The CDR3 is 14 residues long. V was pared by 4 bases and J by 4 bases, with 3 bases of the junction left unmatched. As DNA, the CDR3 is TGTGCCAGTAGTACCTCTAGCGGGGGAGAGACCCAGTACTTC. It translates to CASSTSSGGETQYF.

The rearrangement uses TRBV25-1 and TRBJ2-2, with D possibly TRBD1 on 6 matching bases. This CDR3 has 14 residues. Germline CDR1 is MGHDK and CDR2 is SYGVNS. Trimming took off 6 bases at V and 0 bases at J, with 8 bases between the two ends. The CDR3 DNA follows: TGTGCCAGCAGGGGGACAACGAACACCGGGGAGCTGTTTTTT. This encodes CASRGTTNTGELFF.

As regards this clone: Other DNA sequences from this sample encode an identical CDR3 as well. V and J are TRBV5-5 and TRBJ2-7, with a weak D call TRBD1 (6 bases). CDR1 is SGHKS, CDR2 YYEKEE, per germline (reference sequence). Trimming shortened V by 4 bases and J by 4 bases, and 9 bases separated the two germline ends. This CDR3 region has 12 residues. In DNA form, the CDR3 reads TGTGCCAGCAGCCTCACAGGGTACGAGCAGTACTTC. Encoded protein: CASSLTGYEQYF.

CDR3 loop: CASSQVGSMNTEAFF. The CDR3 DNA follows: TGCGCCAGCAGCCAAGTTGGCAGCATGAACACTGAAGCTTTCTTT. This chain links TRBV4-1 with TRBJ1-1; D unclear. The length of the CDR3 is 15 residues. With 1 base removed from V and 0 bases from J, the gap between germline ends came to 9 bases. Germline V lookup: CDR1 MGHRA, CDR2 YSYEKL.

This chain uses TRBV6-6 with TRBJ2-7; D remains unclear. The CDR3 runs to 14 residues. Trimming cost V 2 bases and J 2 bases, with 10 bases left between them. CDR1 and CDR2 (germline): MNHNY, SVGAGI (reference sequence). CDR3 in amino acids: CASSYPDYAYEQYF. The CDR3 coding sequence is TGTGCCAGCAGTTACCCGGATTATGCCTACGAGCAGTACTTC.

The rearrangement links TRBV4-1 to TRBJ1-1; no definite D call. This CDR3 comprises 16 residues. The V gene lost 0 bases and the J gene lost 4 bases, with 15 bases spanning the gap. CDR1 and CDR2 (germline): MGHRA, YSYEKL. Here the CDR3 reads CASSQDLRGLGTEAFF. DNA for the CDR3: TGCGCCAGCAGCCAAGATCTGCGGGGTCTGGGCACTGAAGCTTTCTTT.

With respect to this clone: The same CDR3 also results from other DNA sequences found in this sample. The CDR3 spells CASSSPGYEQYF. The CDR3 coding sequence is TGTGCCAGCAGCTCGCCAGGGTACGAGCAGTACTTC. V is TRBV28 and J is TRBJ2-7; D is perhaps TRBD1 (5 bases). With 6 bases removed from V and 4 bases from J, the gap between germline ends came to 10 bases. The CDR3 consists of 12 residues. Germline V gives CDR1 MDHEN, CDR2 SYDVKM.

The chain recombines TRBV5-4 with TRBJ1-2; 12 bases align to TRBD1. Germline lookup yields CDR1 SGHNT and CDR2 YYREEE (reference sequence). V gave up 1 base and J gave up 3 bases; unmatched junction bases: 4. CDR3 length: 16 amino acids. The DNA for the CDR3 is TGTGCCAGCAGCTTGTATGGGACAGGGGGCCACTATGGCTACACCTTC. This translates into CASSLYGTGGHYGYTF.

About this clone: The same CDR3 is also encoded by other DNA sequences in this sample. The V and J genes are TRBV30 and TRBJ2-1; no clear D gene. V lost 2 bases and J 6 bases, leaving 5 bases between the germline ends. The germline V gene encodes CDR1 GTSNPN and CDR2 SVGIG (reference sequence). The length of the CDR3 is 11 residues. CDR3 sequence: CAWSWGNEQFF. DNA for the CDR3: TGTGCCTGGAGTTGGGGCAATGAGCAGTTCTTC.

CDR3 in DNA: TGTGCCAGCAGTTTGGAAGGGTCCTCCTATAATTCACCCCTCCACTTT. Translating it yields CASSLEGSSYNSPLHF. The J gene is TRBJ1-6, the V gene TRBV27; D call uncertain. CDR3 size: 16 residues. The V gene lost 3 bases and the J gene lost 0 bases, with 9 bases spanning the gap. Germline CDR1 MNHEY, CDR2 SMNVEV (reference sequence).

The chain joins TRBV28 to TRBJ1-4; D unresolved. V was trimmed by 5 bases and J by 5 bases, leaving 12 bases between them. Germline V lookup: CDR1 MDHEN, CDR2 SYDVKM. The CDR3 length is 14 residues. CDR3 amino acids: CASSPAVGNEKLFF. The CDR3 DNA reads as TGTGCCAGCAGTCCTGCGGTCGGAAATGAAAAACTGTTTTTT.

As concerns this clone: At one end, the junction sequence differs from germline, possibly due to a read error. The V gene is TRBV30, the J gene TRBJ2-7; D is possibly TRBD1 (6 bases). CDR3 size: 11 residues. Germline values: CDR1 GTSNPN, CDR2 SVGIG (reference sequence). As DNA, the CDR3 is TGTGCCTGGGACCGGCAGGGGATTCGGATTTTC. It codes for CAWDRQGIRIF.

This chain links TRBV19 with TRBJ1-2, with no clear D. CDR3 size: 14 residues. CDR1 and CDR2 from the germline V gene are LNHDA and SQIVND (reference sequence). Trimming shortened V by 3 bases and J by 3 bases, and 11 bases separated the two germline ends. The CDR3: CASSIDTTYYGYTF. The CDR3 coding sequence is TGTGCCAGTAGTATCGACACGACCTACTATGGCTACACCTTC.

The chain carries TRBV7-6 and TRBJ2-6; TRBD2 aligns across 10 bases. J lost 3 bases, V lost 5 bases, and 10 bases had no gene match. The germline V gene encodes CDR1 SGHVS and CDR2 FNYEAQ. There are 18 residues in the CDR3. The CDR3 spells CASSQALAGVDGANVLTF. CDR3 sequence (DNA): TGTGCCAGCAGCCAAGCCCTAGCGGGAGTAGATGGGGCCAACGTCCTGACTTTC.

Note on this clone: This sample includes further DNA sequences coding for the same CDR3. The chain joins TRBV27 to TRBJ2-7; D remains ambiguous. Germline assignment: CDR1 MNHEY and CDR2 SMNVEV (reference sequence). The CDR3 is 14 amino acids. V was cut by 1 base and J by 0 bases, with 7 bases left in between. In DNA, the CDR3 is TGTGCCAGCAGTTTATTCACCGGCTCCTACGAGCAGTACTTC. This sequence encodes CASSLFTGSYEQYF.

The chain carries TRBV9 and TRBJ1-3; D gene unclear. There are 16 residues in the CDR3. The V gene lost 0 bases and the J gene lost 2 bases, with 12 bases spanning the gap. Per germline, CDR1 SGDLS and CDR2 YYNGEE. The CDR3 is CASSVEAEGTGNTIYF. The CDR3 DNA follows: TGTGCCAGCAGCGTAGAGGCGGAGGGAACTGGAAACACCATATATTTT.